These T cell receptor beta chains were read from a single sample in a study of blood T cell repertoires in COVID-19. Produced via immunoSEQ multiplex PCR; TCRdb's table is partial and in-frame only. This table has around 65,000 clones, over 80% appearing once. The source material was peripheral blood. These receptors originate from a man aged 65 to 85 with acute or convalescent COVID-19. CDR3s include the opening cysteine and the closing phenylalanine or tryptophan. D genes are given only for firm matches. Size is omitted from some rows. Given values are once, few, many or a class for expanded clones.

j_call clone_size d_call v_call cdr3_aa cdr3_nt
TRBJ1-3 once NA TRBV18 CASSSDRGNTIYF TGTGCCAGCTCGTCCGACAGGGGAAACACCATATATTTT
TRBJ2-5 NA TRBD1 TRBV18 CASSRQGLGQETQYF TGTGCCAGCTCAAGACAGGGATTGGGTCAAGAGACCCAGTACTTC
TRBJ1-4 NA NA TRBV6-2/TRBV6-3 CASSYPRGVGEKLFF TGTGCCAGCAGTTACCCTCGGGGTGTTGGGGAAAAACTGTTTTTT
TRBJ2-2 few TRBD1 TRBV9 CASSVASGGNTGELFF TGTGCCAGCAGCGTAGCGTCAGGGGGTAACACCGGGGAGCTGTTTTTT
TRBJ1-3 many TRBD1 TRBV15 CATSQPGTGRYRNTIYF TGTGCCACCAGCCAACCCGGGACAGGGAGGTACAGAAACACCATATATTTT
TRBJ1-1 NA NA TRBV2 CASSDRAGPEAFF TGTGCCAGCAGTGACAGGGCCGGCCCTGAAGCTTTCTTT
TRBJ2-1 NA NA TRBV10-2 CASSRDSYNEQFF TGCGCCAGCAGCCGGGACTCCTACAATGAGCAGTTCTTC
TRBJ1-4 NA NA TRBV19 CASSITPETASTNEKLFF TGTGCCAGTAGTATCACACCTGAGACAGCGTCAACTAATGAAAAACTGTTTTTT
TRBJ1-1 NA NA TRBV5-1 CASSLGGRREGTEAFF TGCGCCAGCAGCTTGGGGGGCAGGAGGGAGGGCACTGAAGCTTTCTTT
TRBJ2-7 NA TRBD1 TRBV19 CASSWDRDSSYEQYF TGTGCCAGTAGTTGGGATCGGGACAGTTCCTACGAGCAGTACTTC
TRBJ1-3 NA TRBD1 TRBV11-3 CASSLGTGPGNTIYF TGTGCCAGCAGCCTCGGGACAGGCCCTGGAAACACCATATATTTT
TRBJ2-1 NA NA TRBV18 CASSLASSYDEQFF TGTGCCAGCTCTCTAGCGTCCAGTTACGATGAGCAGTTCTTC
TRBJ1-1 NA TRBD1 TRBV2 CASSSGQGATEAFF TGTGCCAGCAGTTCGGGACAGGGGGCTACTGAAGCTTTCTTT
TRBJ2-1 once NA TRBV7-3 CASSLGTGNEQFF TGTGCCAGCAGCTTAGGCACAGGGAATGAGCAGTTCTTC
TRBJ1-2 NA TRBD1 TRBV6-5 CASSSTLTGGLSYTF TGTGCCAGCAGTTCGACTCTGACAGGGGGCCTAAGCTACACCTTC
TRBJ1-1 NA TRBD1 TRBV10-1 CASSERQGWMNTEAFF TGCGCCAGCAGTGAAAGACAGGGATGGATGAACACTGAAGCTTTCTTT
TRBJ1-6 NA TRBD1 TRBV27 CASSFQDREGSPLHF TGTGCCAGCAGTTTTCAGGACAGGGAGGGGTCACCCCTCCACTTT
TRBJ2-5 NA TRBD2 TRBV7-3 CASIAGTSGGWETQYF TGTGCCAGCATCGCCGGGACTAGCGGGGGTTGGGAGACCCAGTACTTC
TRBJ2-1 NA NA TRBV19 CATQGRLYNEQFF TGTGCCACCCAGGGCCGACTTTACAATGAGCAGTTCTTC
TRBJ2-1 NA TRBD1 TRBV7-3 CASSRPGQGANEQFF TGTGCCAGCAGCCGACCGGGACAGGGGGCTAATGAGCAGTTCTTC
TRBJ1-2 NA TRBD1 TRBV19 CASSPTGGLNYGYTF TGTGCCAGTAGCCCGACAGGGGGCCTTAACTATGGCTACACCTTC
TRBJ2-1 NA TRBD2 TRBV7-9 CASSLGGLVSNEQFF TGTGCCAGCAGCTTAGGGGGACTAGTAAGCAATGAGCAGTTCTTC
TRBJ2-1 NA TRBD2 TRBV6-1 CASSEPSGADNEQFF TGTGCCAGCAGTGAACCAAGCGGGGCTGACAATGAGCAGTTCTTC
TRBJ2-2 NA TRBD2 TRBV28 CASSPPGEGITGELFF TGTGCCAGCAGTCCCCCCGGGGAGGGGATCACCGGGGAGCTGTTTTTT
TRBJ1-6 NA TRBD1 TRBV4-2 CASSQGGGTGFSYNSPLHF TGTGCCAGCAGCCAAGGGGGCGGGACAGGTTTCTCCTATAATTCACCCCTCCACTTT
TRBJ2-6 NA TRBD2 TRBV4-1 CASSQDRGGGGANVLTF TGCGCCAGCAGCCAAGATCGGGGGGGAGGCGGGGCCAACGTCCTGACTTTC
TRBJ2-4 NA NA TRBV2 CASSDGRVSAKNIQYF TGTGCCAGCAGTGATGGCAGGGTCTCAGCCAAAAACATTCAGTACTTC
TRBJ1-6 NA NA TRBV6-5 CASRPQGNSPLHF TGTGCCAGCAGGCCGCAGGGTAATTCACCCCTCCACTTT
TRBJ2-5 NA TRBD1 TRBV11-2 CASSSYPGQGQETQYF TGTGCCAGCAGCTCCTACCCTGGACAGGGTCAAGAGACCCAGTACTTC
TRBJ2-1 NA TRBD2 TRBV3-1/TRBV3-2 CASSITSGGGNEQFF TGTGCCAGCAGCATAACTAGCGGGGGGGGGAATGAGCAGTTCTTC
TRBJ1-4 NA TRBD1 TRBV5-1 CASSLRDRGGATNEKLFF TGCGCCAGCAGCCTCCGGGACAGGGGTGGCGCAACTAATGAAAAACTGTTTTTT
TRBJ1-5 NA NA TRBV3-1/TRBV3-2 CASSRGRNQPQHF TGTGCCAGCAGCCGCGGGAGAAATCAGCCCCAGCATTTT